The rows below give T cell receptor beta chains drawn from one sample of a study of identical twins. TCRdb reprocessed the 5' RACE reads with MiXCR, giving one entry per CDR3 protein. The sample includes fewer than 650,000 distinct CDR3 sequences, roughly 6.6% of them seen just once. Another study also made use of these data, one on yellow fever vaccine responses in identical twins.

The sequenced material came from PBMCs. These receptors came from a woman under 30 in good health. Each CDR3 is given with its conserved first and last residue. A D gene is named only where the DNA matches it firmly. The listing skips clone size in some rows; elsewhere it reads once, few, many or a size class.

DNA,CDR3,D,V,size,J
TGTGCCAGCAGTAATAGGGGTGGGGCCAACGTCCTGACTTTC,CASSNRGGANVLTF,-,TRBV6-1,-,TRBJ2-6
TGTGCCAGCAGATCCCGAATAAACTTCACAGCGGGACACGGAGTTGATGAGCAGTTCTTC,CASRSRINFTAGHGVDEQFF,-,TRBV7-4,many,TRBJ2-1
TGTGCCAGCAGTGTACTAAATGAGCAGTTCTTC,CASSVLNEQFF,-,TRBV25-1,few,TRBJ2-1
TGTGCCGGGGCCCCTAACACCGGGGAGCTGTTTTTT,CAGAPNTGELFF,-,TRBV6-2/TRBV6-3,few,TRBJ2-2
TGTGCCAGCAGCTTAGTGACTACATACTATGAGCAGTTCTTC,CASSLVTTYYEQFF,-,TRBV7-2,many,TRBJ2-1
TGTGCCATCAGTGGTAACGGGACATCGCCCTGGGATCCATCCTACAATGAGCAGTTCTTC,CAISGNGTSPWDPSYNEQFF,-,TRBV10-3,-,TRBJ2-1
TGCAGCGTGGTTCCCGGGACCTGGCAAGAGACCCAGTACTTC,CSVVPGTWQETQYF,-,TRBV29-1,-,TRBJ2-5
TGTGCCAGCAGTTTAGGGGTGAGCACTGAAGCTTTCTTT,CASSLGVSTEAFF,-,TRBV12-3/TRBV12-4,many,TRBJ1-1
TGTGCCAGCAGTTCTCCTAGCGGGAACAATGAGCAGTTCTTC,CASSSPSGNNEQFF,TRBD2,TRBV12-3/TRBV12-4,few,TRBJ2-1
TGTGCCAGCAGCCCGAGCCCGAACACTGAAGCTTTCTTT,CASSPSPNTEAFF,-,TRBV11-3,few,TRBJ1-1
TGTGCCAGCAGCAGAATCCAACAGGGGAGCTCCTACAATGAGCAGTTCTTC,CASSRIQQGSSYNEQFF,TRBD1,TRBV6-1,many,TRBJ2-1
TGCGCCAGCAGCTTGGGGCCCAGAACTAGCACAGATACGCAGTATTTT,CASSLGPRTSTDTQYF,-,TRBV5-1,many,TRBJ2-3
TGTGCCAGCAGCGAAGTGGCAGCTAACTATGGCTACACCTTC,CASSEVAANYGYTF,-,TRBV7-9,few,TRBJ1-2
TGTGCCAGCAGTTTGCTAGACGGCGGTGAGCAGTTCTTC,CASSLLDGGEQFF,-,TRBV27,few,TRBJ2-1
TGTGCCAGCAGTTTCGGCAGACCCGACGGGGAGCTGTTTTTT,CASSFGRPDGELFF,-,TRBV12-3/TRBV12-4,many,TRBJ2-2
TGTGCCAGCTCTGGACGGGGGACTACCACAAACATTCAGTACTTC,CASSGRGTTTNIQYF,TRBD2,TRBV18,few,TRBJ2-4
TGTGCCAGCAGTTACTCGAATACCGGGCTCTATGGCTACACCTTC,CASSYSNTGLYGYTF,-,TRBV6-5,few,TRBJ1-2
TGCGCCAGCAGCACAAATTTACAGGGATTGGGGTCTAGCACAGATACGCAGTATTTT,CASSTNLQGLGSSTDTQYF,-,TRBV5-1,many,TRBJ2-3
TGTGCCAGCAGCCCACCTGGGGGACAGGGGTCCTACGAGCAGTACTTC,CASSPPGGQGSYEQYF,TRBD1,TRBV7-9,once,TRBJ2-7
TGTGCCAGCAGTGAGGGGCTAGCGGGAGGTGCCTACAATGAGCAGTTCTTC,CASSEGLAGGAYNEQFF,TRBD2,TRBV25-1,-,TRBJ2-1
TGTGCCAGCAGCCCCGGGTGGCTAGCGAACTCCTACGAGCAGTACTTC,CASSPGWLANSYEQYF,-,TRBV27,-,TRBJ2-7
TGTGCCAGCGGAGGAGGACTAGCGGGCCCTACTACCTACAATGAGCAGTTCTTC,CASGGGLAGPTTYNEQFF,TRBD2,TRBV9,many,TRBJ2-1
TGCAGCGTGAGGGAGAGCTCCTATAATTCACCCCTCCACTTT,CSVRESSYNSPLHF,-,TRBV29-1,many,TRBJ1-6
TGCAGCGGGATACAGAGCTATGGCTACACCTTC,CSGIQSYGYTF,-,TRBV29-1,many,TRBJ1-2
TGCGCCAGCAGCTCCGACGGGGGGGCGGTCGCCGCCGGGGAGCTGTTTTTT,CASSSDGGAVAAGELFF,TRBD2,TRBV5-1,-,TRBJ2-2
TGTGCCAGCAGCCCGATCTCGGGACCCCTGGAGACCCAGTACTTC,CASSPISGPLETQYF,-,TRBV3-1,-,TRBJ2-5
TGCAGTGCTAGAGATCCAGGTCAGACTTATAGCATTCAGCCCCAGCATTTT,CSARDPGQTYSIQPQHF,-,TRBV20-1,-,TRBJ1-5
TGTGCCAGCACTGGGTCAGGTCAGCCCCAGCATTTT,CASTGSGQPQHF,-,TRBV12-3/TRBV12-4,many,TRBJ1-5
TGCAGCGCCTTAGAACAGGGATCCCTCTTAAAGGGCTACACCTTC,CSALEQGSLLKGYTF,-,TRBV29-1,many,TRBJ1-2
TGTGCCACCAGCAGAGATTACCCTTTAGCGGAAGAGTCCAAAAACATTCAGTACTTC,CATSRDYPLAEESKNIQYF,-,TRBV15,many,TRBJ2-4
TGTGCCAGCAGCAAATTGAAGAGGGGCCCCCAAGAGACCCAGTACTTC,CASSKLKRGPQETQYF,-,TRBV21-1,few,TRBJ2-5
TGCGCCAGCAGGTTTGACAGGTTCGCAGATACGCAGTATTTT,CASRFDRFADTQYF,-,TRBV10-2,few,TRBJ2-3
TGTGCCAGCAGACAGGGTCGTTGGTTGGAGACCCAGTACTTC,CASRQGRWLETQYF,-,TRBV12-3/TRBV12-4,-,TRBJ2-5
TGTGCCAGCAGTTTAGGGTTTTCTCTTGAAAAACTGTTTTTT,CASSLGFSLEKLFF,-,TRBV12-3/TRBV12-4,-,TRBJ1-4
TGTGCCAGCAGGTACCTAGCGGGCGACTACAATGAGCAGTTCTTC,CASRYLAGDYNEQFF,TRBD2,TRBV12-3/TRBV12-4,many,TRBJ2-1
TGTGCCAGCAGTTTTCCGGCGGGAGGACGATTGGGTGAGCAGTTCTTC,CASSFPAGGRLGEQFF,TRBD2,TRBV12-3/TRBV12-4,few,TRBJ2-1
TGTGCCAGCAGCATGACAGATAGCAATCAGCCCCAGCATTTT,CASSMTDSNQPQHF,-,TRBV12-3/TRBV12-4,many,TRBJ1-5
TGCAGCGGACGACTCGAAGACAGGGGGCAAGAGACCCAGTACTTC,CSGRLEDRGQETQYF,TRBD1,TRBV29-1,-,TRBJ2-5
TGTGCCAGCAGAGACGCGGGGGCGGGCTACACTGAAGCTTTCTTT,CASRDAGAGYTEAFF,-,TRBV12-3/TRBV12-4,-,TRBJ1-1
TGCAGTGCTAGACAATCAGGGGAGAGGAATGAAAAACTGTTTTTT,CSARQSGERNEKLFF,-,TRBV20-1,many,TRBJ1-4
TGCGCCAGCAGCTTGGAACCGACGGGTAACACTGAAGCTTTCTTT,CASSLEPTGNTEAFF,-,TRBV5-1,many,TRBJ1-1
TGCGCCAGCAGCCCCCGGGGGCACACTGAAGCTTTCTTT,CASSPRGHTEAFF,-,TRBV5-1,-,TRBJ1-1
TGCGCCAGCAGCAAGAACAGGGGGCATATCAATGAGCAGTTCTTC,CASSKNRGHINEQFF,TRBD1,TRBV5-1,few,TRBJ2-1
TGTGCTAGTGGTTTGTTGTTTGACATTCAGTACTTC,CASGLLFDIQYF,-,TRBV12-5,few,TRBJ2-4
TGTGCCAGCAGCCGGGACAGCTTGTCGGGCTACACCTTC,CASSRDSLSGYTF,TRBD1,TRBV6-1,-,TRBJ1-2
TGTGCCAGCAGTGAAGCTGCTAGCGGGTACAATGAGCAGTTCTTC,CASSEAASGYNEQFF,TRBD2,TRBV6-1,few,TRBJ2-1